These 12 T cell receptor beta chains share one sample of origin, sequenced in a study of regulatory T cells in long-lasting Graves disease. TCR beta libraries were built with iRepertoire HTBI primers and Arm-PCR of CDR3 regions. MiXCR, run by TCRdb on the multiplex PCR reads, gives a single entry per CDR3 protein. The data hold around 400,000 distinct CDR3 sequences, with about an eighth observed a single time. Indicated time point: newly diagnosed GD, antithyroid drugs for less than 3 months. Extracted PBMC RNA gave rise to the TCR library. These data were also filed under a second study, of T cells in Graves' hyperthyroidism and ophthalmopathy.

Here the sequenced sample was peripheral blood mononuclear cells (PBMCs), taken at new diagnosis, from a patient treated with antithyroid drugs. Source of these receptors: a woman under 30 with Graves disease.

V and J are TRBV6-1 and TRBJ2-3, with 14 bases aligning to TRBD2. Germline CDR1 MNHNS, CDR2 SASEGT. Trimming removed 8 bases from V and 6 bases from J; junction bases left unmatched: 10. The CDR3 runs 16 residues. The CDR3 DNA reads TGTGCCAGCTGCACTCCGGGACTAGCGGGGGTGGATACGCAGTATTTT. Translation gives CASCTPGLAGVDTQYF.

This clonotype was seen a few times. As DNA, the CDR3 is TGCAGTGCTAGGACTAGCGGGGGGCGACTCTCCTACAATGAGCAGTTCTTC. Translating gives CSARTSGGRLSYNEQFF. This sequence joins TRBV20-1 and TRBJ2-1; the match to TRBD2 covers 13 bases. The V gene's germline CDR1 is DFQATT and CDR2 SNEGSKA (reference sequence). The CDR3 contains 17 residues. The junction had 5 bases not matched to a gene; V was cut back by 3 bases and J by 0 bases.

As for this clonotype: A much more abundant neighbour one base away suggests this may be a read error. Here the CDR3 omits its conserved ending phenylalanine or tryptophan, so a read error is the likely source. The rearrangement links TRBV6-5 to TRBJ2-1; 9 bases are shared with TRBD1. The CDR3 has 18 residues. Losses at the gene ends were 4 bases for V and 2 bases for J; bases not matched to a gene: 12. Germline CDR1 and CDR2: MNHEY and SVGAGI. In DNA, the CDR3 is TGTGCCAGCAGTTCCATCGCCACGGGACAGGGCCCCTACAATGAGCAGTTCCTC. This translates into CASSSIATGQGPYNEQFL.

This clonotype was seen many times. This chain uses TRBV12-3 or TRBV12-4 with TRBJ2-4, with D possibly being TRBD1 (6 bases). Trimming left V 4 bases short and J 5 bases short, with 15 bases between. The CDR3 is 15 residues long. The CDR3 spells CASSSRRWGQNIQYF. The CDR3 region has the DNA TGTGCCAGCAGTTCCCGCCGGTGGGGGCAAAACATTCAGTACTTC.

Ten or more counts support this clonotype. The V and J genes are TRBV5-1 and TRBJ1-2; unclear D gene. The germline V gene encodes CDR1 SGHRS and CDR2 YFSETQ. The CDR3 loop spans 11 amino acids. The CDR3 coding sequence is TGCGCAGCGCCAAGGGTATCTGGCTACACCTTC. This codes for CAAPRVSGYTF.

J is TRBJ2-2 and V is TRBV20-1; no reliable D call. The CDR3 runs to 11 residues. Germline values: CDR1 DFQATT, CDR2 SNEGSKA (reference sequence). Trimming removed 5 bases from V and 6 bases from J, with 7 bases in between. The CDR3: CSAHQAGELFF. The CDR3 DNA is TGCAGTGCTCACCAAGCCGGGGAGCTGTTTTTT.

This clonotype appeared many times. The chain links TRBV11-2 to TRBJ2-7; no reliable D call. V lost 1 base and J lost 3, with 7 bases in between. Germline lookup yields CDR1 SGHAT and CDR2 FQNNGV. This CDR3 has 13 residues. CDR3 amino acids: CASSLGLHYEQYV. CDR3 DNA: TGTGCCAGCAGCTTAGGCTTGCACTACGAGCAGTACGTC.

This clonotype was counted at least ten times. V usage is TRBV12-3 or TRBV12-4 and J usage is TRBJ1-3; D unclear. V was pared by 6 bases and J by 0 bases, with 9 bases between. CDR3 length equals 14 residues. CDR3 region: CASRTVHSGNTIYF. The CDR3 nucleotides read TGTGCCAGCAGGACGGTGCACTCTGGAAACACCATATATTTT.

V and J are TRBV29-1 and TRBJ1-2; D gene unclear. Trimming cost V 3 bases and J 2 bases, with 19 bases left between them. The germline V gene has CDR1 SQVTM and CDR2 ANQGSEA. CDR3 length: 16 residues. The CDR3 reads CSVDQGRGRLNYGYTF. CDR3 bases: TGCAGCGTTGATCAAGGGCGGGGTCGGCTGAACTATGGCTACACCTTC.

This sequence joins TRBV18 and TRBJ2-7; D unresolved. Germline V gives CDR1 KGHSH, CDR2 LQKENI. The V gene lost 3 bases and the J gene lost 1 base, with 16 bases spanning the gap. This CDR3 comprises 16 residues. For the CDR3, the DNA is TGTGCCAGCTCACCTACGTGGCAGACCGAATCCTACGAGCAGTACTTC. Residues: CASSPTWQTESYEQYF.

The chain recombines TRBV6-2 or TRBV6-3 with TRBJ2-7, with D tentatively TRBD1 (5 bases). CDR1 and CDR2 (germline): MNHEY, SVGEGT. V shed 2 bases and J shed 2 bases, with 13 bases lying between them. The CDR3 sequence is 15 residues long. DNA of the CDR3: TGTGCCAGCAGTTACAGGACACTGGCCCCCTACGAGCAGTACGTC. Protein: CASSYRTLAPYEQYV.

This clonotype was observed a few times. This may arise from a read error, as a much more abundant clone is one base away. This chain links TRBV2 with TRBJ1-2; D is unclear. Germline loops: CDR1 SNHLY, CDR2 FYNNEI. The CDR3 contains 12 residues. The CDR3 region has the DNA TGTACCAGCAGCACTGATTACTATGGCTACACCTTC. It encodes CTSSTDYYGYTF.